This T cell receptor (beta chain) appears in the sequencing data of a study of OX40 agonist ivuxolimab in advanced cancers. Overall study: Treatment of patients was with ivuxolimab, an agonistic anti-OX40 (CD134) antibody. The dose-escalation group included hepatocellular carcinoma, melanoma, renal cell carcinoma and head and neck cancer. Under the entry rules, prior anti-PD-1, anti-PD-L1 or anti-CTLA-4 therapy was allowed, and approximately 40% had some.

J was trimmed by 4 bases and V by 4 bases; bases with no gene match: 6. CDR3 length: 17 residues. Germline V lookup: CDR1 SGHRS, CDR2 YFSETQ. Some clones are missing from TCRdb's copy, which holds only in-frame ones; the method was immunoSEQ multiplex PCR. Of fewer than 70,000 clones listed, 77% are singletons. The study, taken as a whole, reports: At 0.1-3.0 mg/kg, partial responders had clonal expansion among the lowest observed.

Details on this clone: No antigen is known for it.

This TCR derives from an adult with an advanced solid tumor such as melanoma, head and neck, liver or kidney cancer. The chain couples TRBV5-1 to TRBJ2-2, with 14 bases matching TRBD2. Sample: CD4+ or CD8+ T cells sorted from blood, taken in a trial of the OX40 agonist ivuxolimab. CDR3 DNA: TGCGCCAGCAGCAGACTAGCGGGAGGGACGGGCACCGGGGAGCTGTTTTTT. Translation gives CASSRLAGGTGTGELFF.